The next 20 T cell receptor beta chains were all read from a single sample in a study (dated by TCRdb to the mid-2010s). The library was made by 5' RACE. These reads were obtained on an Illumina MiSeq. TCRdb trimmed the raw reads at Q25, called clones with MiXCR and kept productive beta chains. Each record represents a unique CDR3 protein, reported with the most common genes and DNA among its rows. The sample profile shows 62,000 or so distinct CDR3 sequences; 25% to 30% of them were found once. About 2.5% of the sample comes from the top ten. Material for sequencing was tumor-infiltrating naive CD4+ T cells sorted from the breast tumor. The cell subset or site tag for this specimen amounts to: naive CD4+ T cells, CD4+CD45RA+CD25-. These receptor sequences come from a female donor with breast cancer.

This chain links TRBV20-1 with TRBJ2-1; 12 bases line up with TRBD1. In germline, CDR1 is DFQATT, CDR2 SNEGSKA (reference sequence). The CDR3 runs 16 residues. V was clipped by 6 bases and J by 3 bases; unmatched bases: 9. CDR3 nucleotides: TGCAGTGCAGTACCCGGGACAGGGGGCGGCTACAATGAGCAGTTCTTC. Protein sequence: CSAVPGTGGGYNEQFF.

As regards this clonotype: A much larger clone lies a single base off, so this may be a read error. The CDR3 region has the DNA TGCGCCAGCAGCCAAGATCTACAGTCTATCTCTGGGGCCAACGCCCTGACTTTC. This sequence encodes CASSQDLQSISGANALTF. The genes are TRBV4-1 and TRBJ2-6; weak D call: TRBD1 (5 bases). In germline, CDR1 is MGHRA, CDR2 YSYEKL. This CDR3 has 18 amino acids.

V is TRBV28 and J is TRBJ1-2, with a weak D call TRBD1 (6 bases). Trimming removed 9 bases at V and 2 bases at J, with 22 bases between. The CDR3 covers 16 residues. Germline CDR1 reads MDHEN; CDR2 reads SYDVKM. CDR3 in amino acids: CASYLPRGGGNYGYTF. For the CDR3, the DNA is TGTGCCAGTTACCTCCCTAGGGGGGGTGGGAACTATGGCTACACCTTC.

To note about this clonotype: It may be a read error: a sequence one base away is much more abundant. This CDR3 fails to terminate in the conserved phenylalanine or tryptophan, so it likely reflects a read error. The chain joins TRBV5-1 to TRBJ2-5; 9 positions match TRBD2. Germline-derived CDR1 and CDR2 are SGHRS and YFSETQ. This CDR3 has 15 residues. After removal of 6 bases from V and 1 base from J, the junction contained 7 bases not matched to a gene. The CDR3 DNA follows: TGCGCCAGCAAGGCGGGAGGGGGTTCCCAAGAGACCCAGTACTCC. Its protein product is CASKAGGGSQETQYS.

The J gene is TRBJ1-2, the V gene TRBV9; D gene unclear. V was shortened by 0 bases and J by 6 bases, with 12 bases between the two germline ends. This CDR3 has 14 amino acids. CDR1 and CDR2 from the germline V gene are SGDLS and YYNGEE. The CDR3 DNA follows: TGTGCCAGCAGCGTAGCGTCAAGGGTAAATGGCTACACCTTC. Amino acid sequence: CASSVASRVNGYTF.

This clonotype was observed a handful of times. The J gene is TRBJ1-1, the V gene TRBV30, with D hard to call. Germline V gene data show CDR1 as GTSNPN and CDR2 as SVGIG (reference sequence). The germline V and J ends were trimmed by 5 bases and 3 bases, with 7 bases remaining between them. This CDR3 region has 11 residues. The DNA for the CDR3 is TGTGCCTGGTGGTTCGACACTGAAGCTTTCTTT. Protein: CAWWFDTEAFF.

The chain joins TRBV5-1 to TRBJ2-1; 9 bases fit TRBD1. Trimming removed 5 bases from V and 5 bases from J; junction bases left unmatched: 8. The CDR3 contains 15 residues. Germline-derived CDR1 and CDR2 are SGHRS and YFSETQ. CDR3 nucleotide sequence: TGCGCCAGCAGGTCGGGACAGGGAAGGAACAATGAGCAGTTCTTC. It codes for CASRSGQGRNNEQFF.

This clonotype has only a few counts. The chain couples TRBV7-2 to TRBJ1-2, with a tentative D call TRBD1 (6 bases). V shed 4 bases and J shed 5 bases, with 20 bases lying between them. The CDR3 loop spans 16 amino acids. Looked up from germline, CDR1 is SGHTA and CDR2 is FQGNSA. As DNA, the CDR3 is TGTGCCAGCAGCTATTCCAGTGGGCAGGGGATTTATGGCTACACCTTC. Its protein is CASSYSSGQGIYGYTF.

This clonotype was seen at least ten times. V usage is TRBV6-5 and J usage is TRBJ2-7; TRBD1 matches 9 bases. The length of the CDR3 is 13 residues. The V and J ends lost 6 bases and 2 bases, in that order; junction bases with no gene match: 2. CDR1 and CDR2 (germline): MNHEY, SVGAGI. CDR3 sequence reads: CASRDRGPYEQYF. The DNA of the CDR3 is TGTGCCAGCAGGGACAGGGGCCCCTACGAGCAGTACTTC.

The rearrangement uses TRBV4-1 and TRBJ2-7; the D call may be TRBD1 or TRBD2 (5 bases each). Germline V CDR1 and CDR2: MGHRA, YSYEKL. The ends were cut back, 6 bases at V and 5 bases at J, with 17 bases in the middle. CDR3 length: 14 amino acids. CDR3 residues: CASSPRAQGHEQYF. The CDR3 nucleotides read TGCGCCAGCAGTCCGAGGGCCCAGGGCCACGAGCAGTACTTC.

On this clonotype: One end of the junction fails to match germline, which may point to a read error. The chain joins TRBV4-2 to TRBJ1-1; D remains unclear. The CDR3 runs to 15 residues. CDR1 is LGHNA, CDR2 YNFKEQ, per germline. The CDR3 sequence: CASSPGGLTTTEVFF. CDR3 nucleotides: TGTGCCAGCAGCCCCGGAGGGTTGACGACCACTGAAGTTTTCTTT.

This chain uses TRBV5-5 with TRBJ1-2, with 8 nucleotides matching TRBD1. Germline loops: CDR1 SGHKS, CDR2 YYEKEE (reference sequence). With V trimmed by 0 bases and J by 7 bases, 8 bases remained unmatched. The CDR3 length is 15 residues. CDR3 sequence (DNA): TGTGCCAGCAGCTTGGAGCCAGGGGGCGCCGGTGGCTACACCTTC. This sequence encodes CASSLEPGGAGGYTF. Full variable domain (rest looked up from reference TRBV5-5 and TRBJ1-2): DAGVTQSPTHLIKTRGQQVTLRCSPISGHKSVSWYQQVLGQGPQFIFQYYEKEERGRGNFPDRFSARQFPNYSSELNVNALLLGDSALYLCASSLEPGGAGGYTFGSGTRLTVV.

This CDR3 reads CASSLTGNYGYTF. CDR3 nucleotides: TGTGCCAGCAGTCTGACAGGGAACTATGGCTACACCTTC. The chain is built from TRBV28 and TRBJ1-2, with 7 bases that match TRBD1. The CDR3 is 13 residues long. Germline V CDR1 and CDR2: MDHEN, SYDVKM. After removal of 5 bases from V and 2 bases from J, the junction contained 2 bases not matched to a gene.

For this clonotype: Here the CDR3 omits its conserved ending phenylalanine or tryptophan, so a read error is the likely source. This chain connects TRBV29-1 to TRBJ2-1; D is undetermined. This CDR3 spans 16 amino acids. With 0 bases removed from V and 4 bases from J, the gap between germline ends came to 16 bases. The germline V gene encodes CDR1 SQVTM and CDR2 ANQGSEA. CDR3 nucleotides: TGCAGCGTTGAAGATCGAAAAGACGGGCCATACAATGAGCAGTTCTCC. It specifies CSVEDRKDGPYNEQFS.

In this sample, this clonotype turned up many times. The genes are TRBV6-1 and TRBJ1-2; TRBD1 aligns across 8 bases. The CDR3 length is 12 residues. In germline, CDR1 is MNHNS, CDR2 SASEGT. V shed 10 bases and J 5 bases; nucleotides not matched to a gene: 6. The CDR3 sequence: CATRTGNYGYTF. The CDR3 DNA reads as TGTGCCACCAGGACAGGGAATTATGGCTACACCTTC.

The genes are TRBV4-1 and TRBJ2-1; 8 bases fit TRBD1. This CDR3 is 15 amino acids long. Germline V gene data show CDR1 as MGHRA and CDR2 as YSYEKL. The V gene end was trimmed by 4 bases and the J gene end by 4 bases; junction bases not matched to a gene: 6. CDR3 residues: CASSRRGTGYNEQFF. The CDR3, as DNA: TGCGCCAGCAGCCGCCGGGGGACAGGTTACAATGAGCAGTTCTTC.

This chain joins TRBV28 and TRBJ1-5, with 8 bases lining up with TRBD1. Germline loops: CDR1 MDHEN, CDR2 SYDVKM. There are 14 residues in the CDR3. Trimming removed 8 bases from V and 4 bases from J; junction bases left unmatched: 7. The DNA of the CDR3 is TGTGCCAGCGTCCCAGGGGGCGGAAATCAGCCCCAGCATTTT. It translates to CASVPGGGNQPQHF.

The chain carries TRBV5-6 and TRBJ2-1, with D tentatively TRBD2 (7 bases). This CDR3 is built from 16 residues. The V and J ends lost 4 bases and 7 bases respectively, with 21 bases between them. Germline V lookup: CDR1 SGHDT, CDR2 YYEEEE. The CDR3 region is CASSPDGRGGKNEQFF. The CDR3, as DNA: TGTGCCAGCAGCCCGGATGGGAGGGGGGGCAAAAATGAGCAGTTCTTC.

This clonotype came up a few times. This rearrangement joins TRBV6-1 to TRBJ2-5; D unresolved. V was pared by 3 bases and J by 5 bases, with 4 bases between. The CDR3 sequence is 11 residues long. Germline lookup yields CDR1 MNHNS and CDR2 SASEGT. This CDR3 is CASSDLETQYF. CDR3 nucleotides: TGTGCCAGCAGTGATTTGGAGACCCAGTACTTC.

For this clonotype: The conserved phenylalanine or tryptophan is not found at the CDR3 terminus, so this likely reflects a read error. J is TRBJ1-3 and V is TRBV7-2, with a weak D call TRBD1 (6 bases). The CDR3 totals 14 residues. Trimming stripped 1 base from V and 4 bases from J, with 8 bases between. The germline gives CDR1 SGHTA, CDR2 FQGNSA. CDR3: CASSLVTGGNTIYL. The CDR3 region has the DNA TGTGCCAGCAGCTTAGTAACAGGGGGAAACACCATATATCTT.